This T cell receptor (beta chain) was documented in a study of T-cell reconstitution after alpha-beta-depleted transplantation in children (dated by TCRdb to the mid-2010s). Regarding the research as a whole: Using TCR repertoire profiling, the study followed T-cell immune reconstitution in a quantitative way in children after TCRalphabeta/CD19-depleted allogeneic hematopoietic cell transplantation. Findings and caveats that apply to the study as a whole: Over subsequent months, a decline in hyperexpanded clone frequencies was noted, and after one year, T-cell counts and TCRbeta diversity were mostly ascribed to newly produced T cells. In some patients, the high TCRbeta diversity seen at day 60 was put down to recipient T cells and intrathymic progenitors that had survived conditioning. The apparently early alphabetaT-cell count recovery about two months after transplant was reportedly dependent on only several hundred rapidly expanded clones derived from non-depleted graft cells.

Looking up the germline V gene (reference sequence) yields CDR1 SGHKS and CDR2 YYEKEE. The CDR3 spans 12 residues, from the cysteine through the phenylalanine. Of the read, only the CDR3 DNA is kept; its 36 bases are in frame from base 1. Relative to germline, V is 2 bases shorter and J is 6 bases shorter, with 8 bases between their ends. This clonotype has just a few counts. Its antigen specificity is not known. Base quality data are lacking; no much larger clone is found one base away. Library preparation used PCR. The reads were generated on an Illumina HiSeq 2500. To normalize quantification of the TCRbeta repertoire, the TCR libraries were built with molecular barcoding that relied on unique molecular identifiers. TCRdb reworked the public reads: Q25 trimming with fastp, MiXCR clone assembly, productive beta chains retained. Every CDR3 protein is listed once, alongside the most common genes and DNA of its rows. The sample data list fewer than 550,000 distinct CDR3 sequences, and about 11% of these were observed just once. Roughly 2% of the sample goes to the ten largest clones.

The meaning of the sample's treatment or condition label: allogeneic hematopoietic cell transplantation with graft depleted of TCRalphabeta T cells and CD19 B cells. Transplant recipients were children who received TCRalphabeta/CD19-depleted allogeneic hematopoietic cell grafts. The TCR comes from a child younger than 10 with inherited bone marrow failure, due to receive a stem cell transplant. The sample consisted of PBMCs, taken before TCRalphabeta/CD19-depleted stem cell transplant. Recombination connected TRBV5-5 to TRBJ1-1; no D gene can be assigned with confidence. The CDR3 region reads CASSFLSAEAFF. At the DNA level, the sequence is TGTGCCAGCAGCTTCCTCTCGGCTGAAGCTTTCTTT.